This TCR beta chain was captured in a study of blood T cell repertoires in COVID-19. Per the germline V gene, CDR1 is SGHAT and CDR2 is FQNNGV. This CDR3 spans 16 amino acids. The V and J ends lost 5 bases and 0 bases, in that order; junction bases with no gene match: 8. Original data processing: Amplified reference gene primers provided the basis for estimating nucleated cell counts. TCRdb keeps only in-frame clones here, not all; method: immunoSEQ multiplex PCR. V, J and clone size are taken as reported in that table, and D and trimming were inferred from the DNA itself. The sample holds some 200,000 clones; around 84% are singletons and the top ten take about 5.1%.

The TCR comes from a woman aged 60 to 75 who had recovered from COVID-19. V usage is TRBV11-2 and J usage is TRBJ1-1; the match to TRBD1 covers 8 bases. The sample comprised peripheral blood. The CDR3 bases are TGTGCCAGCAGCCGGGGGACAGGTTACATGAACACTGAAGCTTTCTTT. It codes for CASSRGTGYMNTEAFF.